This T cell receptor (beta chain) was profiled in a study of human T cells and chemical hapten exposure. Whole-study context: Yields of TCR per sample differed, chiefly owing to small differences in pooled library volume.

This clonotype was observed many times. Its antigen remains unidentified. Noted time point: healthy volunteer bleed at 2 weeks. Total RNA was isolated from whole blood that had not been fractionated. The CDR3 runs to 11 residues. The germline gives CDR1 MNHEY, CDR2 SVGAGI. V dropped 8 bases and J dropped 1 base, with 6 bases sitting between them. Individual cDNA molecules had unique molecular identifiers attached to them by the library. TCRdb reanalysed the RACE reads using MiXCR and keeps one entry per CDR3 protein. The top ten hold around 5.8% of the sample, which has tens of thousands of distinct CDR3 sequences, 4.4% seen once. The study's findings and limits: After DPC sensitization, TCRs above 1 in 1000 frequency showed no change.

Material for sequencing was whole blood. The TCR was taken from a human donor in good health. Some clones in this sample may be carry-over from other donors' samples. This rearrangement joins TRBV6-5 to TRBJ2-7; TRBD1 might be the D (6 bases). This chain's CDR3 is CASGTSYEQYF. The CDR3, as DNA: TGTGCCAGCGGGACATCCTACGAGCAGTACTTC.